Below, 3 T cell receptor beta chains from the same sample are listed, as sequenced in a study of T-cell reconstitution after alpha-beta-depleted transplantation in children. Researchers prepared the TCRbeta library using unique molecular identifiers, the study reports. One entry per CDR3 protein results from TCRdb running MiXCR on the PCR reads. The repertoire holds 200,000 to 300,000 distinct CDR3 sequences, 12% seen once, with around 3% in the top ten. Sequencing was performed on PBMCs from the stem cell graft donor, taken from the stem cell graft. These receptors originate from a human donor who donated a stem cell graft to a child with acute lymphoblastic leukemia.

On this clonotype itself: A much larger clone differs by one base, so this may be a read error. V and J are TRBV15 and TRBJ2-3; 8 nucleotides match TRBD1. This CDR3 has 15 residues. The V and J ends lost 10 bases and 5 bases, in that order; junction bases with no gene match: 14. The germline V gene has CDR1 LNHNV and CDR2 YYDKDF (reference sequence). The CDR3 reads CAIRTDRVPRDTQYF. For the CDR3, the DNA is TGTGCCATCAGGACGGACAGGGTCCCGAGAGATACGCAGTATTTT.

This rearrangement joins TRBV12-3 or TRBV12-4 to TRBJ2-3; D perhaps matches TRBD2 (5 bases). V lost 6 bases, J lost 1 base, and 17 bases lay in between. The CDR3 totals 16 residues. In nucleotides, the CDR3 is TGTGCCAGCAGCGAGTCCTCGGGGATGGGCACAGATACGCAGTATTTT. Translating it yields CASSESSGMGTDTQYF.

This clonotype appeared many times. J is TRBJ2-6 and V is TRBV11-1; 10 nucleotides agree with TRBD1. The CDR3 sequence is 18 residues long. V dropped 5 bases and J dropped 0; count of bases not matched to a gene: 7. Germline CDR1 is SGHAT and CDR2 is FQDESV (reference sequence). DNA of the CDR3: TGTGCCAGCAGCCCCCAGGACAGGGGGATCTCTGGGGCCAACGTCCTGACTTTC. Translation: CASSPQDRGISGANVLTF.